This passage covers 8 T cell receptor beta chains from one sample sequenced in a study of shared clonotypes between healthy human individuals. Here immunoSEQ multiplex PCR was the method, and the copy in TCRdb shows in-frame clones only, minus some. The repertoire holds some 790,000 clones, with 72% as singletons. Sequenced input: memory CD4+ T cells sorted from blood. The subset: CD45RA-negative fraction. All receptors come from a woman younger than 45 in good health.

This chain uses TRBV5-6 with TRBJ1-2; D uncertain. Germline V gives CDR1 SGHDT, CDR2 YYEEEE. The ends were cut back, 0 bases at V and 0 bases at J, with 9 bases in the middle. There are 15 residues in the CDR3. The DNA of the CDR3 is TGTGCCAGCAGCTTGGGAGTGATAACTAACTATGGCTACACCTTC. Its translation: CASSLGVITNYGYTF.

This rearrangement joins TRBV2 to TRBJ2-1, with unresolved D. Germline V gives CDR1 SNHLY, CDR2 FYNNEI. The CDR3 spans 14 residues. V lost 8 bases and J lost 3, with 14 bases in between. In DNA, the CDR3 is TGTGCCAGCCCTCCTTTGGACGGCTACAATGAGCAGTTCTTC. Protein product: CASPPLDGYNEQFF.

V gene TRBV29-1 combines with J gene TRBJ1-1; perhaps TRBD1 as D (5 bases). Germline V gene data show CDR1 as SQVTM and CDR2 as ANQGSEA. The CDR3 length is 12 residues. Between the trimmed V and J ends, which lost 3 bases and 11 bases, there was a span of 16 bases. The CDR3 here is CSVDVGVGGAFF. CDR3 DNA: TGCAGCGTTGATGTGGGGGTCGGTGGGGCTTTCTTT.

The sample holds one count of this clone. V is TRBV28 and J is TRBJ2-7; possibly TRBD1 for D (6 bases). Per germline, CDR1 MDHEN and CDR2 SYDVKM. CDR3 size: 19 residues. The V end lost 8 bases, the J end lost 2 bases, and 31 bases lay between the germline ends. The CDR3 sequence: CASSNLETGSPFETYEQYF. Here the CDR3 DNA reads TGTGCCAGCTCTAACTTAGAGACAGGTTCCCCCTTCGAAACCTACGAGCAGTACTTC.

The chain is built from TRBV19 and TRBJ1-1; no clear D gene. The CDR3 runs 11 residues. V was trimmed by 8 bases and J by 7 bases, leaving 11 bases between them. CDR1 LNHDA and CDR2 SQIVND come from the germline V gene (reference sequence). The CDR3, as DNA: TGTGCCAGTGTTGGACGGAATGAAGCTTTCTTT. Translating it yields CASVGRNEAFF.

V and J are TRBV9 and TRBJ2-3; unclear D gene. Germline CDR1 SGDLS, CDR2 YYNGEE. V dropped 3 bases and J dropped 5 bases, with 16 bases sitting between them. CDR3 length: 15 amino acids. The DNA of the CDR3 is TGTGCCAGCAGCGGCGACCTTTTGGGGTTAGATACGCAGTATTTT. Translation gives CASSGDLLGLDTQYF.

Concerning this clone itself: The sample carries other DNA sequences with the same CDR3. V is TRBV11-3 and J is TRBJ2-7, with TRBD2 identical over 8 bases. The germline CDR1 and CDR2 sequences are SGHNT and YENEEA. J lost 1 base, V lost 2 bases, and 1 base had no gene match. The CDR3 totals 14 residues. The DNA of the CDR3 is TGTGCCAGCAGCTTAAGCGGGAGTTCCTACGAGCAGTACTTC. As protein: CASSLSGSSYEQYF.

The CDR3 region is CASSGISAGGGYNEQFF. Here the CDR3 DNA reads TGTGCCAGCAGCGGTATTTCGGCGGGAGGGGGATACAATGAGCAGTTCTTC. V and J are TRBV5-6 and TRBJ2-1, with 9 bases matching TRBD2. CDR3 size: 17 residues. Germline loops: CDR1 SGHDT, CDR2 YYEEEE. Trimming at V came to 4 bases and at J to 4 bases, leaving 12 bases not matched to a gene. Full variable domain (outside the CDR3, taken from reference TRBV5-6 and TRBJ2-1): DAGVTQSPTHLIKTRGQQVTLRCSPKSGHDTVSWYQQALGQGPQFIFQYYEEEERQRGNFPDRFSGHQFPNYSSELNVNALLLGDSALYLCASSGISAGGGYNEQFFGPGTRLTVL.